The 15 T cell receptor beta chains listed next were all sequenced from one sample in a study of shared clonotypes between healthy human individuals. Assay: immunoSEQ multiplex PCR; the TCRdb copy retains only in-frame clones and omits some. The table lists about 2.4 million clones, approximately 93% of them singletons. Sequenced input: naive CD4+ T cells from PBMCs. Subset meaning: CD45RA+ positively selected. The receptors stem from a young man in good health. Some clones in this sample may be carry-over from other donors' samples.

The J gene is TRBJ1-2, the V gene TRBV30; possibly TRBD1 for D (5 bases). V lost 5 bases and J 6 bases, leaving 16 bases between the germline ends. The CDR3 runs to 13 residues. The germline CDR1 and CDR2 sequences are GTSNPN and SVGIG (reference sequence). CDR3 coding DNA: TGTGCCTGGGAGGGCAAAATACAGGATGGCTACACCTTC. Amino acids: CAWEGKIQDGYTF.

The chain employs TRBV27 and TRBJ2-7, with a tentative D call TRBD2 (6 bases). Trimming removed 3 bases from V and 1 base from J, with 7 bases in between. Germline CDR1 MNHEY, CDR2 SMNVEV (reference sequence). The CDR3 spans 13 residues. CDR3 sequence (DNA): TGTGCCAGCAGTTTGCGGGAATCCTACGAGCAGTACTTC. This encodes CASSLRESYEQYF.

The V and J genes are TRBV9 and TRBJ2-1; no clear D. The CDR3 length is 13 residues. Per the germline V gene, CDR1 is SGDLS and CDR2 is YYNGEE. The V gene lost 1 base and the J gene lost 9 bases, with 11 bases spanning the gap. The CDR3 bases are TGTGCCAGCAGCGTACAACCCCAAGGTGAGCAGTTCTTC. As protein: CASSVQPQGEQFF.

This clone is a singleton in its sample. The CDR3 is CASSQGGLAAPRNEQFF. In nucleotides, the CDR3 is TGTGCCAGCAGCCAAGGTGGGCTAGCCGCACCCCGCAATGAGCAGTTCTTC. V usage is TRBV14 and J usage is TRBJ2-1; D possibly corresponds to TRBD2 (5 bases). This CDR3 is built from 17 residues. The V gene lost 1 base and the J gene lost 6 bases, with 19 bases spanning the gap. The germline V gene has CDR1 SGHDN and CDR2 FVKESK.

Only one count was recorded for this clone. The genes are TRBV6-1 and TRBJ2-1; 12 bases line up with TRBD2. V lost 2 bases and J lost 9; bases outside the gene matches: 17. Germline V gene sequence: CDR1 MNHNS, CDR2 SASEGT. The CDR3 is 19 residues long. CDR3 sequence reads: CASSERIRTASGRVGEQFF. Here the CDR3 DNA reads TGTGCCAGCAGTGAACGGATAAGGACAGCTAGCGGGAGGGTCGGTGAGCAGTTCTTC.

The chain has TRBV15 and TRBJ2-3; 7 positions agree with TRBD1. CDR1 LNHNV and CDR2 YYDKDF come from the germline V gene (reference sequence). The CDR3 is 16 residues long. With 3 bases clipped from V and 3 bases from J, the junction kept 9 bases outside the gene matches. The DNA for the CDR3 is TGTGCCACCAGCAGGAGTAGGACAGGCCGAACAGATACGCAGTATTTT. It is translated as CATSRSRTGRTDTQYF.

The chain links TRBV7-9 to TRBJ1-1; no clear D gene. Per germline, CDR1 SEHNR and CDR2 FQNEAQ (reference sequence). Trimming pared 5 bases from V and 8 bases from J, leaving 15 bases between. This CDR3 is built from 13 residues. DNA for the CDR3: TGTGCCAGCAGCAGTGGTGGGGATTTGGAAGCTTTCTTT. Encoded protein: CASSSGGDLEAFF.

The CDR3 is CASSLGQDSNQPQHF. As DNA, the CDR3 is TGTGCCAGCAGCTTGGGGCAGGATAGCAATCAGCCCCAGCATTTT. This sequence joins TRBV5-5 and TRBJ1-5; D is undetermined. Trimming took 0 bases from V and 0 from J, leaving 7 bases between them. The CDR3 spans 15 residues. Germline V gives CDR1 SGHKS, CDR2 YYEKEE (reference sequence).

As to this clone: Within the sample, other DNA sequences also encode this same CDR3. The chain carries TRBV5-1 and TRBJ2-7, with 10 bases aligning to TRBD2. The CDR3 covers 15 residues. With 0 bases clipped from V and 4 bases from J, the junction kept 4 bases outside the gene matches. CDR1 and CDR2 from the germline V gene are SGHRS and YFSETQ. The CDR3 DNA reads TGCGCCAGCAGCTTGGGTCTAGCGGGAGATTACGAGCAGTACTTC. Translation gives CASSLGLAGDYEQYF.

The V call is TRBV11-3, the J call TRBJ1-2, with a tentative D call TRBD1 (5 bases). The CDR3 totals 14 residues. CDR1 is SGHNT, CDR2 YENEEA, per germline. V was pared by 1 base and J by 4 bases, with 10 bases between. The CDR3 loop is CASSLVTALYGYTF. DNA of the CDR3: TGTGCCAGCAGCTTAGTGACAGCGCTCTATGGCTACACCTTC. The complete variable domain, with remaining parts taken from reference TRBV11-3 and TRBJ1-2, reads EAGVVQSPRYKIIEKKQPVAFWCNPISGHNTLYWYLQNLGQGPELLIRYENEEAVDDSQLPKDRFSAERLKGVDSTLKIQPAELGDSAVYLCASSLVTALYGYTFGSGTRLTVV.

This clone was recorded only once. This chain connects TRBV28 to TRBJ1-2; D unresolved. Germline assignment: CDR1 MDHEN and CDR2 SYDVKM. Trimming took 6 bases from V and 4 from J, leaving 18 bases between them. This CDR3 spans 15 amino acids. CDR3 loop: CASRPALGTGYGYTF. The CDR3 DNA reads TGTGCCAGCAGGCCGGCGTTGGGAACGGGCTATGGCTACACCTTC.

The CDR3 sequence is CASSPEQATQYF. The CDR3 DNA sequence: TGTGCCAGCAGCCCAGAGCAGGCCACGCAGTATTTT. This chain uses TRBV4-2 with TRBJ2-3; D remains unclear. This CDR3 region has 12 residues. CDR1 is LGHNA and CDR2 is YNFKEQ in the germline V gene. Trimming removed 4 bases at V and 9 bases at J, with 11 bases between.

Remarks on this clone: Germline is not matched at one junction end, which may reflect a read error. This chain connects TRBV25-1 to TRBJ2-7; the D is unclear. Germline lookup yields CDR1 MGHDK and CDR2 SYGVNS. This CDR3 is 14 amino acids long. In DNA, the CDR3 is TGTGCAAGCACCCCCCTGGGAAGTCTTTACGAGCAGTACTTC. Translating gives CASTPLGSLYEQYF.

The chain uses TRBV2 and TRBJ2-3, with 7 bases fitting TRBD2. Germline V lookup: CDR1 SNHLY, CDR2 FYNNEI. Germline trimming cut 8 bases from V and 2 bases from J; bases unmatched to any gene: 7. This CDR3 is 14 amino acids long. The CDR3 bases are TGTGCCAGCGTGCGGGAGCTAGCCACAGATACGCAGTATTTT. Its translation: CASVRELATDTQYF.

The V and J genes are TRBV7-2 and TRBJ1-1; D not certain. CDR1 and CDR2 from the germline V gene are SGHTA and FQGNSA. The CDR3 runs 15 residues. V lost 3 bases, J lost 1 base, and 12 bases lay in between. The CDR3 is CASSFHGGQNTEAFF. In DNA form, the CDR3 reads TGTGCCAGCAGCTTCCACGGAGGGCAGAACACTGAAGCTTTCTTT. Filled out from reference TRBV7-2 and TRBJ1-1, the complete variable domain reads GAGVSQSPSNKVTEKGKDVELRCDPISGHTALYWYRQSLGQGLEFLIYFQGNSAPDKSGLPSDRFSAERTGGSVSTLTIQRTQQEDSAVYLCASSFHGGQNTEAFFGQGTRLTVV.